These 10 T cell receptor beta chains share one sample of origin, sequenced in a study of PD-L1 blockade in urothelial cancer. Indicated time point: pretreatment peripheral blood. The data were produced by immunoSEQ multiplex PCR, yet TCRdb's version contains in-frame clones alone and is incomplete. The top ten clones hold around 14% of a sample with tens of thousands of clones, over 65% of them seen once. The sample consisted of PBMCs, taken around atezolizumab (anti-PD-L1) treatment. Receptor source: a man in his 60s with urothelial cancer.

CDR3 DNA sequence: TGTGCCAGCAGCCCCCATCAGGGGGCCCCTAGGTACTACACCTTC. It encodes CASSPHQGAPRYYTF. V usage is TRBV9 and J usage is TRBJ1-2; TRBD1 agrees at 8 bases. The CDR3 is made up of 15 amino acids. In germline, CDR1 is SGDLS, CDR2 YYNGEE. Trimming took 4 bases from V and 10 from J; bases not matched to a gene: 15.

The V gene is TRBV28, the J gene TRBJ2-7, with D possibly matching TRBD2 (5 bases). The V gene's germline CDR1 is MDHEN and CDR2 SYDVKM. The CDR3 is 11 residues long. V lost 6 bases, J lost 9 bases, and 12 bases lay in between. CDR3 loop: CASSGVRGQYF. CDR3 nucleotides: TGTGCCAGCAGCGGGGTGCGAGGGCAGTACTTC.

The genes are TRBV29-1 and TRBJ1-1, with 8 bases aligning to TRBD1. The CDR3 sequence is 13 residues long. V trimming: 4 bases; J trimming: 7 bases; junction bases outside the gene matches: 8. Germline CDR1 is SQVTM and CDR2 is ANQGSEA. CDR3 coding DNA: TGCAGCGTTGGGGTTTTAGGACAGGGTGAAGCTTTCTTT. This encodes CSVGVLGQGEAFF.

The rearrangement links TRBV4-1 to TRBJ2-2; D is possibly TRBD1 (6 bases). The V gene's germline CDR1 is MGHRA and CDR2 YSYEKL. The V end was cut by 1 base, the J end by 8 bases, with 14 bases between. This CDR3 contains 15 residues. The CDR3 spells CASSQARDTRGELFF. In DNA form, the CDR3 reads TGCGCCAGCAGCCAAGCCCGGGACACGCGGGGGGAGCTGTTTTTT.

The rearrangement uses TRBV7-8 and TRBJ1-1; D is undetermined. CDR1 SGHVS and CDR2 FQNEAQ come from the germline V gene. Trimming cost V 8 bases and J 5 bases, with 21 bases left between them. The CDR3 is 15 residues long. The CDR3 loop is CASRYTARRETEAFF. DNA of the CDR3: TGTGCCAGCCGCTACACGGCCCGCCGGGAGACTGAAGCTTTCTTT. Together with reference TRBV7-8 and TRBJ1-1, the CDR3 gives the full variable domain: GAGVSQSPRYKVAKRGQDVALRCDPISGHVSLFWYQQALGQGPEFLTYFQNEAQLDKSGLPSDRFFAERPEGSVSTLKIQRTQQEDSAVYLCASRYTARRETEAFFGQGTRLTVV.

The gene calls are TRBV9 and TRBJ1-2, with TRBD1 matching over 8 bases. The CDR3 runs to 13 residues. The V gene's germline CDR1 is SGDLS and CDR2 YYNGEE. The trim removed 0 bases at V and 7 bases at J, leaving 2 bases unmatched. CDR3 nucleotides: TGTGCCAGCAGCGTAGACAGGGGGTCTGGCTACACCTTC. Translating gives CASSVDRGSGYTF.

The V call is TRBV9, the J call TRBJ1-2; D is undetermined. The CDR3 covers 12 residues. The ends were cut back, 1 base at V and 6 bases at J, with 7 bases in the middle. Germline lookup yields CDR1 SGDLS and CDR2 YYNGEE. CDR3 DNA: TGTGCCAGCAGCGTACGGGGAGATGGCTACACCTTC. It yields the protein CASSVRGDGYTF.

The rearrangement uses TRBV30 and TRBJ2-3; 8 nucleotides match TRBD1. The V gene end was trimmed by 3 bases and the J gene end by 9 bases; junction bases not matched to a gene: 20. Per the germline V gene, CDR1 is GTSNPN and CDR2 is SVGIG (reference sequence). The CDR3 consists of 17 residues. The CDR3 sequence is CAWRQGTYTPGQVTQYF. Here the CDR3 DNA reads TGTGCCTGGAGACAAGGCACCTATACCCCGGGACAGGTAACGCAGTATTTT.

This clone was seen only once. V gene TRBV5-1 combines with J gene TRBJ2-3; D gene uncertain. Germline-derived CDR1 and CDR2 are SGHRS and YFSETQ. CDR3 length: 15 residues. With 4 bases removed from V and 4 bases from J, the gap between germline ends came to 16 bases. The CDR3 sequence: CASSITTGFADTQYF. The CDR3 nucleotides read TGCGCCAGCAGCATAACGACCGGGTTTGCAGATACGCAGTATTTT. The whole variable domain, remainder taken from reference TRBV5-1 and TRBJ2-3, is KAGVTQTPRYLIKTRGQQVTLSCSPISGHRSVSWYQQTPGQGLQFLFEYFSETQRNKGNFPGRFSGRQFSNSRSEMNVSTLELGDSALYLCASSITTGFADTQYFGPGTRLTVL.

This chain joins TRBV30 and TRBJ2-3; perhaps TRBD1 as D (7 bases). Germline V gene data show CDR1 as GTSNPN and CDR2 as SVGIG (reference sequence). V lost 4 bases and J lost 3, with 20 bases in between. The CDR3 runs 16 residues. This CDR3 reads CAWTPRGGGLTDTQYF. CDR3 DNA: TGTGCCTGGACCCCCCGAGGAGGGGGCCTTACAGATACGCAGTATTTT.